A selection of T cell receptor beta chains follows, all from one sample in a study of CD8 T cells in ankylosing spondylitis. MiXCR, run by TCRdb on the 5' RACE reads, gives a single entry per CDR3 protein. The repertoire holds 750,000 to 850,000 distinct CDR3 sequences, with about 12% as singletons. Sample: blood, either unsorted or a sorted T cell fraction (not recorded which). The receptors derive from a male donor with ankylosing spondylitis. Each CDR3 is given with its conserved first and last residue. Each record gives: D gene, V gene, J gene, clone size, CDR3 DNA, CDR3 protein. A D gene is named only where the DNA matches it firmly. The size field is filled for only some rows; it gives once, few, many or a size class.

>TRBD1|TRBV7-7|TRBJ2-2|few
TGTGCTAGCAGCCTATTACAGGGGCCATCCACCGGGGAGCTGTTTTTT
CASSLLQGPSTGELFF
>-|TRBV4-3|TRBJ2-1|-
TGCGCCAGCAGCCAAGAAGGGGCAGGGGAGGCCTACAATGAGCAGTTCTTC
CASSQEGAGEAYNEQFF
>TRBD1|TRBV20-1|TRBJ2-3|many
TGCAGTGCAAGCTACAGGGGGCAGGGTACGCAGTATTTT
CSASYRGQGTQYF
>TRBD2|TRBV24-1|TRBJ2-3|many
TGTGCCACCGGGAATAGCGGGACGGGAGCAGATACGCAGTATTTT
CATGNSGTGADTQYF
>TRBD1|TRBV5-1|TRBJ2-1|many
TGCGCCAGCAGCGGGACAGGGGTTGAGCAGTTCTTC
CASSGTGVEQFF
>-|TRBV27|TRBJ2-3|-
TGTGCCAGCAGTTTACAGGGACCCTTTAGCACAGATACGCAGTATTTT
CASSLQGPFSTDTQYF
>TRBD2|TRBV6-2/TRBV6-3|TRBJ2-1|few
TGTGCCAGCAGTTTACTAGCGGGTCGCTACAATGAGCAGTTCTTC
CASSLLAGRYNEQFF
>-|TRBV20-1|TRBJ2-5|few
TGCAGTGCTAATACTCCGGGCTTCAAGACCCAGTACTTC
CSANTPGFKTQYF
>-|TRBV20-1|TRBJ1-2|few
TGCAGTGCGCAGTATGGCTACACCTTC
CSAQYGYTF
>TRBD2|TRBV7-2|TRBJ2-7|many
TGTGCCAGCAGCTTTGGTAGCGGGAGCTCCTACGAGCAGTACTTC
CASSFGSGSSYEQYF
>-|TRBV20-1|TRBJ1-1|few
TGCAGTGCTAGTCCCGTCCGTGGGGCTGAAGCTTTCTTT
CSASPVRGAEAFF
>-|TRBV6-5|TRBJ1-2|many
TGTGCCAGCAGTTACGACGGAAGGTCCAATCTCTATGGCTACACCTTC
CASSYDGRSNLYGYTF
>-|TRBV12-3/TRBV12-4|TRBJ2-2|few
TGTGCCAGCAGTCTAGGGGTGGGCGGGGAGCTGTTTTTT
CASSLGVGGELFF
>-|TRBV11-2|TRBJ2-1|-
TGTGCCAGCAGTCGAAGGCTAGACCCCTACAATGAGCAGTTCTTC
CASSRRLDPYNEQFF
>-|TRBV5-1|TRBJ2-7|-
TGCGCCAGCAGCCGTCGGCAGGGTCGAGCCTACGAGCAGTACTTC
CASSRRQGRAYEQYF
>-|TRBV20-1|TRBJ1-5|-
TGCAGTGCCGGATCCCTCTGGCAGCCCCAGCATTTT
CSAGSLWQPQHF
>-|TRBV20-1|TRBJ1-5|-
TGCAGTGCTAGAGGGGTTCGGACCCAGCATTTT
CSARGVRTQHF
>-|TRBV20-1|TRBJ1-3|many
TGCAGTGCGCGGGCAGGGGACGGCTCTGGAAACACCATATATTTT
CSARAGDGSGNTIYF
>TRBD2|TRBV6-2/TRBV6-3|TRBJ2-1|-
TGTGCCACCCTGGGACTAGCGGGAGCGCAATACAATGAGCAGTTCTTC
CATLGLAGAQYNEQFF
>TRBD1|TRBV20-1|TRBJ1-4|-
TGCAGGGGACAGCATAATGAAAAACTGTTTTTT
CRGQHNEKLFF
>-|TRBV20-1|TRBJ2-3|few
TGCAGTGCTAGAGCTTTAGCGATCACAGATACGCAGTATTTT
CSARALAITDTQYF
>-|TRBV3-1|TRBJ2-5|many
TGTGCCAGCAGGTACTGGGACAATCCCGAGACCCAGTGCTTC
CASRYWDNPETQCF
>-|TRBV7-9|TRBJ2-3|-
TGTGCCAGCAGCCCACCGGATACGCAGTATTTT
CASSPPDTQYF
>-|TRBV12-3/TRBV12-4|TRBJ1-6|few
TGTGCCAGCAGGCGCGCCTATTATAATTCACCCCTCCACTTT
CASRRAYYNSPLHF
>-|TRBV7-2|TRBJ2-5|-
TGTGCCAGCAGCTTACCGGCCGGGGTTGGAGGGACCCAGTACTTC
CASSLPAGVGGTQYF
>-|TRBV10-2|TRBJ1-1|few
TGCGCCAGCAGTGGTATTGCGGGGAACACTGAAGCTTTCTTT
CASSGIAGNTEAFF
>TRBD1|TRBV20-1|TRBJ1-1|few
TGCAGTGCTATGGAGGGACAGGGAACCGAAGCTTTCTTT
CSAMEGQGTEAFF
>-|TRBV12-3/TRBV12-4|TRBJ1-1|many
TGTGCCAGCAGTATCAACCTAAACACTGAAGCTTTCTTT
CASSINLNTEAFF
>TRBD1|TRBV20-1|TRBJ1-6|few
TGCAGCGCTCCGAACAGGGGGAGGTCCTATAATTCACCCCTCCACTTT
CSAPNRGRSYNSPLHF
>TRBD2|TRBV9|TRBJ2-3|once
TGTGCCAGCAGCGTAGGAAAGACTAGCAGAAGCACAGATACGCAGTATTTT
CASSVGKTSRSTDTQYF
>-|TRBV7-2|TRBJ2-2|many
TGTGCCAGCAGTCCTAGGGGACCCGGGGAGCTGTTTTTT
CASSPRGPGELFF
>-|TRBV5-1|TRBJ1-1|few
TGCGCCAGCAGGTTAAGAAGGGACCTCATGAACACTGAAGCTTTCTTT
CASRLRRDLMNTEAFF
>-|TRBV2|TRBJ1-2|-
TGTGCCAGCACAGGGTCTGGCTACACCTTC
CASTGSGYTF
>-|TRBV20-1|TRBJ2-3|-
TGCAGTGCCGTAATGGGGGGATCTAGCACAGATACGCAGTATTTT
CSAVMGGSSTDTQYF
>-|TRBV6-2/TRBV6-3|TRBJ1-6|few
TGTGCCAGCAGTCCATGGGCAGCGAGCTCCTATAATTCACCCCTCCACTTT
CASSPWAASSYNSPLHF
>-|TRBV7-2|TRBJ2-4|many
TGTGCCAGCAGCAAGAGTGGACCGTTAAACATTCAGTACTTC
CASSKSGPLNIQYF